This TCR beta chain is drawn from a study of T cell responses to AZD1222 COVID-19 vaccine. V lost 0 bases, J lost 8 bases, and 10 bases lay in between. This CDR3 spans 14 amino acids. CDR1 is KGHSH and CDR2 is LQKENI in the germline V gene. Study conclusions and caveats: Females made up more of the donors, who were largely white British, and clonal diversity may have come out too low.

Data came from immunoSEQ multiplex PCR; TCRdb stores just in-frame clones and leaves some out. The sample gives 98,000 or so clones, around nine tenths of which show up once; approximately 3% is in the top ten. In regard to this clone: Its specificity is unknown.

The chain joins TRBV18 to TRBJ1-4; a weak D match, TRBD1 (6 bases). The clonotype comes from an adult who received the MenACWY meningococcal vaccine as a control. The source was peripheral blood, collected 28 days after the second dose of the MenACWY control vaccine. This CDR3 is CASSPPSGVEKLFF. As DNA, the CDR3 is TGTGCCAGCTCACCACCGTCAGGGGTGGAAAAACTGTTTTTT. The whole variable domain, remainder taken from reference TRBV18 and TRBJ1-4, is NAGVMQNPRHLVRRRGQEARLRCSPMKGHSHVYWYRQLPEEGLKFMVYLQKENIIDESGMPKERFSAEFPKEGPSILRIQQVVRGDSAAYFCASSPPSGVEKLFFGSGTQLSVL.